This entry describes one T cell receptor beta chain. Its cognate antigen is unknown. The donors, healthy adults who were HIV-negative, had experienced no recent acute infections or vaccinations. These data originate in a study of shared clonotypes between healthy human individuals. TCRdb's copy holds only in-frame clones and misses some; the assay was immunoSEQ multiplex PCR. Of roughly 2.5 million clones listed, more than 80% were seen once; the top ten hold over 0.12%. Whole-study results and caveats: Tissue TCR repertoires likely differ from these blood-only repertoires. Clonotype sharing across a few donors was observed for 5% to 6.5% of naive CD4 clonotypes.

Germline V gene sequence: CDR1 LNHDA, CDR2 SQIVND (reference sequence). The CDR3 extends over 16 amino acids. V was pared by 8 bases and J by 5 bases, with 22 bases between. V usage is TRBV19 and J usage is TRBJ1-5; weak D call: TRBD1 (6 bases). The source is a man between 18 and 29 years old in good health. Specimen: naive CD4+ T cells sorted from blood. The subset: CD45RA+ positively selected. DNA for the CDR3: TGTGCCAGTGGGGACAAAGGATCGGGGGATGATCAGCCCCAGCATTTT. Translated: CASGDKGSGDDQPQHF.